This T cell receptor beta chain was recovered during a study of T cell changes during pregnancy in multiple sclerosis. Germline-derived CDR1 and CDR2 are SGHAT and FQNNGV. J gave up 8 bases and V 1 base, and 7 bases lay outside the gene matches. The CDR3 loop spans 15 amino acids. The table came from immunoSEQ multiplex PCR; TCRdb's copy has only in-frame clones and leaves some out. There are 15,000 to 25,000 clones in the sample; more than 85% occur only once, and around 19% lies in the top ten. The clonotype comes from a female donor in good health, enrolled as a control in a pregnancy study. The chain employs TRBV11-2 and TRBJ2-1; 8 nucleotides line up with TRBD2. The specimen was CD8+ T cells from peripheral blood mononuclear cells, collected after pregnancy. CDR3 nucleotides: TGTGCCAGCAGCTTAGCACTAGCGGCCGGGTATGAGCAGTTCTTC. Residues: CASSLALAAGYEQFF.